The sequence of this TCR beta chain was determined in a study of Ad26.COV2.S vaccination and SARS-CoV-2 variants. About the study: Enrolled in COV1001, the donor was in the Ad26.COV2.S trial arm, which received the vaccine. General study points: Recipients of vaccine and of placebo showed similar breadth of their non-spike TCR repertoires.

With 6 bases removed from V and 3 bases from J, the gap between germline ends came to 15 bases. Germline CDR1 reads SQVTM; CDR2 reads ANQGSEA. The CDR3 totals 14 residues. Profiling relied on immunoSEQ multiplex PCR, and the TCRdb table lists in-frame clones only, not all of them. The sample includes around 270,000 clones, 70% to 90% of them seen just once. Concerning this clone itself: Its antigen is unidentified.

Described treatment: about 20 received Ad26.COV2.S at low or high dose, single or two shots; several received placebo; per-sample allocation not given. Day 63 after the first vaccine or placebo injection was the time point for sampling. A Boston donor was an adult aged 18-55 years. The receptor was isolated from a person between 18 and 60 years old who received the Ad26.COV2.S COVID-19 vaccine or a placebo. Sequencing was performed on peripheral blood, taken in a trial of Ad26.COV2.S vaccine versus placebo. The V call is TRBV29-1, the J call TRBJ1-5; D might be TRBD1 (6 bases). In nucleotides, the CDR3 is TGCAGCGTACAGGGTACAGGGATCAATCAGCCCCAGCATTTT. This codes for CSVQGTGINQPQHF.